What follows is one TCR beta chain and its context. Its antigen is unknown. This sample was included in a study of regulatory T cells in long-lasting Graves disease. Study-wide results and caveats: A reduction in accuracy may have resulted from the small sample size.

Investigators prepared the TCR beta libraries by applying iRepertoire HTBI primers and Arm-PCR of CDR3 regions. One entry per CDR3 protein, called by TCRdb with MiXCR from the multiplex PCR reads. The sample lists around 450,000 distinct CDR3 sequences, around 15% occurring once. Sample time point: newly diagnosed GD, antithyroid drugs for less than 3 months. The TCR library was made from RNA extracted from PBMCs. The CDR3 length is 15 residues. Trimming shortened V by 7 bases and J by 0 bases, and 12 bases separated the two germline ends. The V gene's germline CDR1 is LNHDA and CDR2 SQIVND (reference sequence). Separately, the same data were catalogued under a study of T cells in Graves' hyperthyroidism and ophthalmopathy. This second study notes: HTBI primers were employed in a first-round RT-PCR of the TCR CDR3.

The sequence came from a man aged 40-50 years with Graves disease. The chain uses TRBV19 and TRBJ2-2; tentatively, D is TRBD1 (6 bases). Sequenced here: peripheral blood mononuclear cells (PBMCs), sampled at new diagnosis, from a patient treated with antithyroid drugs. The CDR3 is CASTWGRTNTGELFF. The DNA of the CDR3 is TGTGCCAGTACGTGGGGGCGGACGAACACCGGGGAGCTGTTTTTT.